This TCR beta chain came from a study of blood T cell repertoires in COVID-19. About the research overall: The United States, Italy and Spain provided the acute and convalescent COVID-19 samples. Sources were T cells, B-cell-depleted T cells, or PBMCs; the material itself was cDNA or gDNA.

Methods used by the authors: The assay estimated nucleated cells by amplifying reference gene primers. Using immunoSEQ multiplex PCR, the repertoire was profiled, and TCRdb retains in-frame clones only, with some absent. D and trimming were read from the DNA, whereas the V and J calls and clone size are those reported in that table. The sample carries under 250,000 clones, approximately 90% recorded once. Germline loops: CDR1 LNHDA, CDR2 SQIVND (reference sequence). The CDR3 runs to 15 residues. The junction had 9 bases not matched to a gene; V was cut back by 4 bases and J by 6 bases. This clonotype originated in a man in his thirties or forties with acute or convalescent COVID-19. This sequence joins TRBV19 and TRBJ1-1, with 9 bases fitting TRBD1. The sequenced sample consisted of peripheral blood. The CDR3 coding sequence is TGTGCCAGTAGTAGCCTTACAGGGGGCAGCGCTGAAGCTTTCTTT. Protein product: CASSSLTGGSAEAFF. Full variable domain (remainder filled in from reference TRBV19 and TRBJ1-1): DGGITQSPKYLFRKEGQNVTLSCEQNLNHDAMYWYRQDPGQGLRLIYYSQIVNDFQKGDIAEGYSVSREKKESFPLTVTSAQKNPTAFYLCASSSLTGGSAEAFFGQGTRLTVV.